Presented here are 24 T cell receptor beta chains from one specimen sequenced in a study of human T cells and chemical hapten exposure (dated by TCRdb to the early 2020s). Receptor libraries were prepared by RACE. Sequencing instrument: NextSeq 500. Using fastp trimming at Q25 and MiXCR clonotype assembly, TCRdb reanalyzed the public sequencing data and kept in-frame beta chains. One record per CDR3 amino acid sequence lists the most common genes and DNA. Within this sample are about 80,000 distinct CDR3 sequences, with around a tenth of them counted one time only. The ten largest clones capture 1.5% to 2% of the sample. The sample's time point label, in plain terms: patch test 2, 6 weeks after DPC sensitization. The sample's treatment or condition label is to be understood as: therapeutic diphenylcyclopropenone sensitization with weekly scalp DPC. The sequenced sample was whole blood, obtained in connection with sensitization to the hapten diphenylcyclopropenone (DPC). These receptors all come from a man aged 18 to 29 with alopecia areata. Some clones in this sample may be carry-over from other donors' samples.

In its sample, this clonotype was seen many times. The chain links TRBV18 to TRBJ1-5, with 9 bases that match TRBD1. The CDR3 consists of 14 residues. Germline CDR1 KGHSH, CDR2 LQKENI. Trimming cost V 8 bases and J 4 bases; bases outside gene matches: 6. The DNA for the CDR3 is TGTGCCAGCAGCCCCGGGACAGGGAATCAGCCCCAGCATTTT. This gives the protein CASSPGTGNQPQHF.

This clonotype was observed a handful of times. The rearrangement links TRBV20-1 to TRBJ2-1; 8 nucleotides align to TRBD1. The CDR3 is 14 residues long. CDR1 is DFQATT, CDR2 SNEGSKA, per germline (reference sequence). The J segment lost 7 bases and the V segment lost 7 bases, leaving 12 bases of the junction unmatched. This chain's CDR3 is CSVLPGQDLNEQFF. The CDR3 DNA follows: TGCAGTGTCTTACCGGGACAGGATCTTAATGAGCAGTTCTTC.

The DNA of the CDR3 is TGTGCCAGCAGCCCCCGCCTGTCAGGCACTGAAGCTTTCTTT. Translating it yields CASSPRLSGTEAFF. The V and J genes are TRBV9 and TRBJ1-1; D is undetermined. Germline loops: CDR1 SGDLS, CDR2 YYNGEE. Trimming pared 4 bases from V and 4 bases from J, leaving 14 bases between. CDR3 length equals 14 residues. Full variable domain (remainder filled in from reference TRBV9 and TRBJ1-1): DSGVTQTPKHLITATGQRVTLRCSPRSGDLSVYWYQQSLDQGLQFLIQYYNGEERAKGNILERFSAQQFPDLHSELNLSSLELGDSALYFCASSPRLSGTEAFFGQGTRLTVV.

The CDR3 region has the DNA TGCAGTGCTAGGAGCAGGGGGAACACTGAAGCTTTCTTT. It is translated as CSARSRGNTEAFF. V and J are TRBV20-1 and TRBJ1-1; D perhaps matches TRBD1 (6 bases). V was shortened by 3 bases and J by 1 base, with 9 bases between the two germline ends. The CDR3 covers 13 residues. Germline V CDR1 and CDR2: DFQATT, SNEGSKA (reference sequence).

This chain links TRBV6-5 with TRBJ2-7; a weak D match, TRBD1 (6 bases). CDR3 length: 15 residues. In germline, CDR1 is MNHEY, CDR2 SVGAGI. Trimming took off 0 bases at V and 1 base at J, with 10 bases between the two ends. The CDR3 region is CASSYSDTGSYEQYF. The CDR3, as DNA: TGTGCCAGCAGTTACTCTGACACAGGGTCCTACGAGCAGTACTTC.

This clonotype was picked up many times. The rearrangement links TRBV7-2 to TRBJ2-1; possibly TRBD1 or TRBD2 for D (5 bases each). Trimming left V 3 bases short and J 8 bases short, with 23 bases between. The V gene's germline CDR1 is SGHTA and CDR2 FQGNSA. The CDR3 has 17 amino acids. The CDR3 region is CASSFYLRGEVVDEQFF. Here the CDR3 DNA reads TGTGCCAGCAGCTTTTACCTTCGAGGGGAAGTGGTGGATGAGCAGTTCTTC.

This chain connects TRBV20-1 to TRBJ2-1, with TRBD2 matching over 9 bases. Germline V gene data show CDR1 as DFQATT and CDR2 as SNEGSKA (reference sequence). This CDR3 has 15 amino acids. V lost 0 bases to trimming and J lost 4 bases; unmatched junction nucleotides: 4. CDR3 sequence (DNA): TGCAGTGCTAGAGATCGGAGCGGGGGGTACAATGAGCAGTTCTTC. Translation gives CSARDRSGGYNEQFF.

This clonotype has a handful of counts. This chain uses TRBV29-1 with TRBJ2-5, with 7 bases lining up with TRBD2. From germline, CDR1 is SQVTM and CDR2 ANQGSEA. V lost 3 bases and J lost 1; bases outside the gene matches: 2. The CDR3 totals 13 residues. CDR3 residues: CSVDSGGQETQYF. The CDR3 DNA reads as TGCAGCGTTGACTCGGGGGGCCAAGAGACCCAGTACTTC.

This chain connects TRBV7-6 to TRBJ1-6; 9 nucleotides line up with TRBD1. This CDR3 region has 15 residues. CDR1 is SGHVS and CDR2 is FNYEAQ in the germline V gene. V shed 5 bases, J shed 5 bases, and the junction held 4 bases outside the gene matches. The chain's CDR3 is CASSTGTGNNSPLHF. The DNA of the CDR3 is TGTGCCAGCAGCACCGGGACAGGGAATAATTCACCCCTCCACTTT.

In this sample, this clonotype turned up many times. This chain connects TRBV6-2 or TRBV6-3 to TRBJ2-7; D not resolved. This CDR3 comprises 12 residues. Germline V gives CDR1 MNHEY, CDR2 SVGEGT. V dropped 5 bases and J dropped 6 bases, with 11 bases sitting between them. CDR3 sequence reads: CASSQVVGEQYF. In nucleotides, the CDR3 is TGTGCCAGCAGTCAGGTGGTCGGCGAGCAGTACTTC.

This clonotype showed up just a few times. The CDR3 loop is CASSQQRSGANVLTF. The CDR3 nucleotides read TGCGCCAGCAGCCAACAACGGTCTGGGGCCAACGTCCTGACTTTC. The V and J genes are TRBV4-3 and TRBJ2-6; D is uncertain. The CDR3 sequence is 15 residues long. CDR1 and CDR2 from the germline V gene are LGHNA and YSLEER. The V end lost 2 bases, the J end lost 1 base, and 6 bases lay between the germline ends.

In its sample, this clonotype was seen many times. The CDR3 region is CASSHLTGWRKTEAFF. The CDR3 nucleotides read TGTGCCAGCAGCCACCTGACAGGGTGGCGGAAGACTGAAGCTTTCTTT. This sequence joins TRBV3-1 and TRBJ1-1; 7 bases match TRBD1. Germline V lookup: CDR1 LGHDT, CDR2 YNNKEL (reference sequence). The CDR3 has 16 amino acids. V gave up 3 bases and J gave up 5 bases; unmatched junction bases: 12. Using reference TRBV3-1 and TRBJ1-1 for the parts outside the CDR3, the full variable domain is DTAVSQTPKYLVTQMGNDKSIKCEQNLGHDTMYWYKQDSKKFLKIMFSYNNKELIINETVPNRFSPKSPDKAHLNLHINSLELGDSAVYFCASSHLTGWRKTEAFFGQGTRLTVV.

The rearrangement joins TRBV7-8 to TRBJ1-1; D is unclear. This CDR3 has 15 amino acids. The germline gives CDR1 SGHVS, CDR2 FQNEAQ. Trimming shortened V by 0 bases and J by 0 bases, and 8 bases separated the two germline ends. Here the CDR3 reads CASSLAATMNTEAFF. CDR3 DNA sequence: TGTGCCAGCAGCTTAGCCGCGACAATGAACACTGAAGCTTTCTTT.

This clonotype was detected many times. J is TRBJ1-2 and V is TRBV3-1, with D perhaps matching TRBD1 (5 bases). Germline lookup yields CDR1 LGHDT and CDR2 YNNKEL (reference sequence). The CDR3 has 15 amino acids. V dropped 0 bases and J dropped 3 bases, with 11 bases sitting between them. The CDR3 region has the DNA TGTGCCAGCAGCCAAGACGCGCGGGGACACTATGGCTACACCTTC. It encodes CASSQDARGHYGYTF.

This chain uses TRBV11-3 with TRBJ2-3; 7 nucleotides line up with TRBD1. With V trimmed by 5 bases and J by 2 bases, 10 bases remained unmatched. Germline CDR1 SGHNT, CDR2 YENEEA. CDR3 length: 16 residues. CDR3 sequence (DNA): TGTGCCAGCAGCCCGGCCGGGACAGCTTACACAGATACGCAGTATTTT. This gives the protein CASSPAGTAYTDTQYF.

Only a few counts were recorded for this clonotype. V usage is TRBV6-1 and J usage is TRBJ1-1; D might be TRBD1 (5 bases). This CDR3 is built from 14 residues. Germline CDR1 and CDR2: MNHNS and SASEGT. Trimming removed 5 bases from V and 3 bases from J, with 13 bases in between. The CDR3: CASSPAEGDTEAFF. CDR3 sequence (DNA): TGTGCCAGCAGTCCCGCAGAAGGGGACACTGAAGCTTTCTTT.

Many counts were recorded for this clonotype. The chain has TRBV6-2 or TRBV6-3 and TRBJ1-1; D ambiguous. CDR1 is MNHEY and CDR2 is SVGEGT in the germline V gene. V dropped 8 bases and J dropped 2 bases, with 12 bases sitting between them. The CDR3 has 13 residues. CDR3 region: CASHWRDNTEAFF. The CDR3 nucleotides read TGTGCCAGCCATTGGCGGGATAACACTGAAGCTTTCTTT.

The chain is built from TRBV28 and TRBJ1-5; perhaps TRBD1 as D (5 bases). Trimming took off 0 bases at V and 3 bases at J, with 15 bases between the two ends. The germline gives CDR1 MDHEN, CDR2 SYDVKM. The CDR3 totals 17 residues. The CDR3 nucleotides read TGTGCCAGCAGTTTATGGGGGCGGGCTAGCTACAATCAGCCCCAGCATTTT. Translation: CASSLWGRASYNQPQHF.

The J gene is TRBJ2-7, the V gene TRBV7-2; no definite D call. Germline V gene sequence: CDR1 SGHTA, CDR2 FQGNSA. The V gene lost 1 base and the J gene lost 0 bases, with 7 bases spanning the gap. The CDR3 is made up of 14 amino acids. CDR3 nucleotides: TGTGCCAGCAGCTTAGGTCTGAGCTCCTACGAGCAGTACTTC. This codes for CASSLGLSSYEQYF.

The chain couples TRBV12-3 or TRBV12-4 to TRBJ1-2; 9 nucleotides line up with TRBD1. J gave up 7 bases and V 5 bases, and 26 bases lay outside the gene matches. This CDR3 contains 20 residues. CDR3 nucleotides: TGTGCCAGCAGTCCCTGGGGCAGTAACATTGTGGGGACAGGGAATATTGGCTACACCTTC. This codes for CASSPWGSNIVGTGNIGYTF.

This rearrangement joins TRBV5-6 to TRBJ1-1; D call uncertain. Germline V gene data show CDR1 as SGHDT and CDR2 as YYEEEE. V was shortened by 0 bases and J by 7 bases, with 10 bases between the two germline ends. This CDR3 contains 13 residues. This chain's CDR3 is CASSLADRGEAFF. CDR3 DNA: TGTGCCAGCAGCTTGGCCGACCGAGGTGAAGCTTTCTTT.

The table lists this clonotype with a few counts. The J gene is TRBJ2-5, the V gene TRBV18; TRBD1 aligns across 8 bases. The CDR3 spans 15 residues. The germline V gene has CDR1 KGHSH and CDR2 LQKENI. Trimming took 5 bases from V and 6 from J; bases not matched to a gene: 11. The CDR3 DNA follows: TGTGCCAGCTCAGCGGGGACAGGATTGAATAAGACCCAGTACTTC. Amino acid sequence: CASSAGTGLNKTQYF.

The V gene is TRBV18, the J gene TRBJ1-1; D unclear. This CDR3 contains 15 residues. V shed 0 bases and J shed 1 base, with 9 bases lying between them. Per germline, CDR1 KGHSH and CDR2 LQKENI. In nucleotides, the CDR3 is TGTGCCAGCTCACCACCTTCTGGAGAGAACACTGAAGCTTTCTTT. Encoded protein: CASSPPSGENTEAFF.

In this sample, this clonotype turned up many times. The rearrangement links TRBV12-5 to TRBJ2-5; D may be TRBD1 or TRBD2 (5 bases each). V dropped 3 bases and J dropped 5 bases, with 19 bases sitting between them. This CDR3 contains 16 residues. Per the germline V gene, CDR1 is LGHNT and CDR2 is FRNRAP. The CDR3: CASGLEGTRRMETQYF. For the CDR3, the DNA is TGTGCTAGTGGTTTAGAGGGGACGCGGCGGATGGAGACCCAGTACTTC.